A selection of T cell receptor beta chains follows, all from one sample in a study of blood T cell repertoires in COVID-19. Data came from immunoSEQ multiplex PCR; TCRdb stores just in-frame clones and leaves some out. The sample includes around 110,000 clones, approximately 89% of them seen just once. Input material: peripheral blood. These receptors all come from a man between 50 and 59 years old with active or convalescent COVID-19. The CDR3 runs from the conserved cysteine through the conserved F or W. The order of the fields is V gene, D gene, clone size, J gene, CDR3 protein, CDR3 DNA. The D gene is left open where the match is weak. Only some rows state a clone size, as once, few, many or a class for expanded clones.

>TRBV28|TRBD1|NA|TRBJ1-1
CASSLGQLRSNTEAFF
TGTGCCAGCAGTTTGGGACAGCTAAGATCGAACACTGAAGCTTTCTTT
>TRBV6-6|TRBD2|NA|TRBJ2-1
CASNLAGGPANEQFF
TGTGCCAGCAACCTAGCGGGAGGGCCCGCCAATGAGCAGTTCTTC
>TRBV29-1|TRBD2|NA|TRBJ2-1
CSVKAGGNEQFF
TGCAGCGTTAAGGCGGGGGGCAATGAGCAGTTCTTC
>TRBV7-9|TRBD2|NA|TRBJ2-1
CASSSLAGLSYNEQFF
TGTGCCAGCAGCTCCTTAGCGGGACTCTCCTACAATGAGCAGTTCTTC
>TRBV27|TRBD1|NA|TRBJ1-6
CASSGQVNSPLHF
TGTGCCAGCAGTGGACAGGTTAATTCACCCCTCCACTTT
>TRBV19|TRBD1|once|TRBJ1-1
CASSWTGVTTEAFF
TGTGCCAGTAGTTGGACAGGGGTGACCACTGAAGCTTTCTTT
>TRBV18|NA|few|TRBJ1-1
CASSGIRQERNTEAFF
TGTGCCAGCTCAGGGATCAGACAGGAGCGAAACACTGAAGCTTTCTTT
>TRBV19|TRBD1|NA|TRBJ1-5
CASSIGQGVNQPQHF
TGTGCCAGTAGTATCGGGCAGGGGGTGAATCAGCCCCAGCATTTT
>TRBV11-2|TRBD1|NA|TRBJ2-7
CASSLDRDGVEPYF
TGTGCCAGCAGCTTGGACAGGGACGGAGTAGAACCGTACTTC
>TRBV29-1|NA|NA|TRBJ2-7
CSVVTGYEQYF
TGCAGCGTAGTGACAGGCTACGAGCAGTACTTC
>TRBV27|TRBD1|NA|TRBJ1-6
CASSYRGVNSPLHF
TGTGCCAGCAGTTACAGGGGAGTTAATTCACCCCTCCACTTT
>TRBV5-6|NA|NA|TRBJ2-6
CASSLFSSGANVLTF
TGTGCCAGCAGCTTGTTCTCCTCTGGGGCCAACGTCCTGACTTTC
>TRBV6-6|TRBD1|once|TRBJ1-2
CASSYSQGTGDYGYTF
TGTGCCAGCAGTTACTCCCAGGGGACAGGGGACTATGGCTACACCTTC
>TRBV9|TRBD2|NA|TRBJ2-2
CASSVESGLAGGANTGKLFF
TGTGCCAGCAGCGTAGAGTCCGGACTAGCGGGAGGCGCGAACACCGGGAAGCTGTTTTTT
>TRBV5-6|NA|few|TRBJ2-3
CASSLPSEDTQYF
TGTGCCAGCAGCTTGCCTAGCGAGGATACGCAGTATTTT
>TRBV7-9|NA|NA|TRBJ1-2
CASSKSVGHRDNGYTF
TGTGCCAGCAGCAAGAGCGTTGGACACAGAGACAATGGCTACACCTTC
>TRBV28|NA|NA|TRBJ1-5
CASSRRGGGNQPQHF
TGTGCCAGCAGCCGGAGAGGGGGAGGCAATCAGCCCCAGCATTTT
>TRBV6-5|NA|NA|TRBJ1-3
CASRRDREDGNTIYF
TGTGCCAGCAGGAGGGACCGGGAGGACGGAAACACCATATATTTT
>TRBV30|TRBD1|NA|TRBJ2-7
CAWTARTGDADEQYF
TGTGCCTGGACGGCCCGCACAGGGGACGCCGACGAGCAGTACTTC
>TRBV27|TRBD2|NA|TRBJ2-5
CASSLSSGSIQETQYF
TGTGCCAGCAGTTTATCGAGCGGGAGTATCCAAGAGACCCAGTACTTC
>TRBV30|TRBD1|NA|TRBJ1-5
CAWSGGTGRQPQHF
TGTGCCTGGAGTGGGGGGACAGGGAGACAGCCCCAGCATTTT
>TRBV7-6|TRBD1|NA|TRBJ2-5
CASSQGQGARETQYF
TGTGCCAGCAGCCAGGGACAGGGGGCCAGGGAGACCCAGTACTTC
>TRBV28|NA|NA|TRBJ1-3
CASSSWTAEIRNTIYF
TGTGCCAGCAGTTCTTGGACAGCCGAGATCCGAAACACCATATATTTT
>TRBV13|TRBD1|once|TRBJ1-1
CASSLRRQGGPEAFF
TGTGCCAGCAGCCTCCGACGACAGGGTGGACCTGAAGCTTTCTTT